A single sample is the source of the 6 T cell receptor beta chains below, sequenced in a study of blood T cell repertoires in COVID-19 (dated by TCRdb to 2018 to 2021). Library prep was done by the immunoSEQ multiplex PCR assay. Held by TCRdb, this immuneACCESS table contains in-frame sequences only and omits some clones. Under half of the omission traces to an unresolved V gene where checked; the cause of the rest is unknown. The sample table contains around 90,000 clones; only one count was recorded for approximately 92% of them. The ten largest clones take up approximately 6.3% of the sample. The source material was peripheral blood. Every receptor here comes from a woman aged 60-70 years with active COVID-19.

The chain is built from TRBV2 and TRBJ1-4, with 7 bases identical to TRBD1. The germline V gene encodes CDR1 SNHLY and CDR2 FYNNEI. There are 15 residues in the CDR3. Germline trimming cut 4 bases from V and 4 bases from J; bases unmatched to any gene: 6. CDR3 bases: TGTGCCAGCAGTGCTAGGACAGGACTTAATGAAAAACTGTTTTTT. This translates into CASSARTGLNEKLFF.

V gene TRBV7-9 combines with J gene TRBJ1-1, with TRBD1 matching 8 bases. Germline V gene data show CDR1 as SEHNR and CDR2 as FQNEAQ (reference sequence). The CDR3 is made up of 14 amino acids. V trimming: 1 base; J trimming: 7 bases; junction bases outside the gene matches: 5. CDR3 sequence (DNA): TGTGCCAGCAGCTTAGGGGGACAGGTGATTGAAGCTTTCTTT. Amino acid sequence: CASSLGGQVIEAFF. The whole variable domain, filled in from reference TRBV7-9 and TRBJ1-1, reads DTGVSQNPRHKITKRGQNVTFRCDPISEHNRLYWYRQTLGQGPEFLTYFQNEAQLEKSRLLSDRFSAERPKGSFSTLEIQRTEQGDSAMYLCASSLGGQVIEAFFGQGTRLTVV.

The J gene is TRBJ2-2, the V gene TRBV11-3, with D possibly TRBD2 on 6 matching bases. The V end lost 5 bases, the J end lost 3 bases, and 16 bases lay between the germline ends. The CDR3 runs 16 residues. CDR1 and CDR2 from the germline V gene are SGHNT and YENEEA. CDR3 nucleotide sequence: TGTGCCAGCAGCGCAGCTCTAGCGTCCTACACCGGGGAGCTGTTTTTT. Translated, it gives CASSAALASYTGELFF.

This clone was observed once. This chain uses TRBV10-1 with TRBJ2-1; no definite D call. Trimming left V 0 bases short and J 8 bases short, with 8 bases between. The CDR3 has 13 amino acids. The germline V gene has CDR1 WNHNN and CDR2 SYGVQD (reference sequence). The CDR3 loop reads CASSESQFDEQFF. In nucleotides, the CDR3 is TGCGCCAGCAGTGAGTCCCAGTTCGATGAGCAGTTCTTC.

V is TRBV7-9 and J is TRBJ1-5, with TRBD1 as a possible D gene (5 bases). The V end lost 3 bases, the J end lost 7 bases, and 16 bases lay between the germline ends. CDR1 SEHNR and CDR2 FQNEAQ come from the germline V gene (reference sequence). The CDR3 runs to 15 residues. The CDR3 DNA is TGTGCCAGCAGCTTTGCGGGGCAGACCGGACAGCCCCAGCATTTT. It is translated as CASSFAGQTGQPQHF.

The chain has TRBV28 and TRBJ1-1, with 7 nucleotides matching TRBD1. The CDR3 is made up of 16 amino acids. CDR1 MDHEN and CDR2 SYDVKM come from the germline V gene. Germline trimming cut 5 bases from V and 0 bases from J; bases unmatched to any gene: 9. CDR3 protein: CASSTTWTGLNTEAFF. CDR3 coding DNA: TGTGCCAGCAGTACCACATGGACAGGACTGAACACTGAAGCTTTCTTT.